The sequence of this T cell receptor (beta chain) was determined in a study of Ad26.COV2.S vaccination and SARS-CoV-2 variants. V dropped 6 bases and J dropped 4; count of bases not matched to a gene: 13. Germline assignment: CDR1 LNHDA and CDR2 SQIVND (reference sequence). The CDR3 totals 16 residues. Sequencing was performed with immunoSEQ multiplex PCR; in TCRdb, only in-frame clones are kept and a portion is missing. The sample lists around 300,000 clones; 75% to 90% were seen once. In this sample, this clone turned up a few times. Its antigen is still unknown. Noted treatment: 15 to 20 received Ad26.COV2.S at low or high dose, single or two shots; a few received placebo; per-sample allocation not given. All samples were drawn on day 63, counting from the first vaccine or placebo injection. Cohort 1b enrolled adults aged 18-55 years in Boston. Study outcomes and limitations: Breadth measured for non-spike TCRs was similar across vaccine and placebo recipients. Substantial breadth in spike-specific CD8+ and CD4+ T cell responses was reportedly seen after vaccination.

This TCR came from a person aged 18-60 years who received the Ad26.COV2.S COVID-19 vaccine or a placebo. The sample was peripheral blood, taken in a trial of Ad26.COV2.S vaccine versus placebo. The chain has TRBV19 and TRBJ1-1, with TRBD1 matching over 8 bases. The CDR3 reads CASSVGEDRAITEAFF. The CDR3, as DNA: TGTGCCAGTAGCGTTGGAGAGGACAGGGCAATCACTGAAGCTTTCTTT.